This T cell receptor (beta chain) stems from a study of response to subunit inactivated influenza vaccine. General study findings and limits: Authors suggested that a seasonal influenza vaccination recruits few new T cells each time.

In the case of this clonotype: Its antigen is undetermined.

MiXCR, run by TCRdb on the RT-PCR reads, gives a single entry per CDR3 protein. The table records hundreds of thousands of distinct CDR3 sequences, 15% to 19% of them present only once. This CDR3 has 15 residues. Trimming cost V 6 bases and J 8 bases; bases outside gene matches: 8. Sequencing was performed on PBMCs from blood, taken 11 to 12 days after vaccination. The clonotype was recovered from a man aged 45-65 years who received an inactivated influenza vaccine. The chain couples TRBV12-3 or TRBV12-4 to TRBJ2-1, with 12 positions matching TRBD2. This CDR3 is CASRPTSGRTDEQFF. CDR3 in DNA: TGTGCCAGCAGGCCAACTAGCGGGAGGACGGATGAGCAGTTCTTC.